This TCR beta chain appears in the sequencing data of a study of Ad26.COV2.S vaccination and SARS-CoV-2 variants. Study background: The Ad26.COV2.S arm of the COV1001 trial was where the donor was placed. Study-wide points: Post-vaccination breadth of spike-specific CD8+ and CD4+ T cell responses was reportedly substantial.

Treatment described: 15 to 20 received Ad26.COV2.S at low or high dose, single or two shots; about 5 received placebo; per-sample allocation not given. Repertoires come from day 63 after the first vaccine or placebo injection. Recruitment in Boston yielded a donor of adult age, 18-55 years. This CDR3 is built from 13 residues. Germline V gene lookup returns CDR1 SGHRS and CDR2 YFSETQ. V dropped 6 bases and J dropped 7 bases, with 13 bases sitting between them. Measured with immunoSEQ multiplex PCR; TCRdb has only the in-frame clones, and not every one. The profile shows some 370,000 clones, roughly 80% of them singletons. Remarks on this clone: The antigen remains unidentified.

The sequences come from peripheral blood, collected in a trial of Ad26.COV2.S vaccine versus placebo. The J gene is TRBJ1-4, the V gene TRBV5-1; tentatively, D is TRBD1 (5 bases). The sequence was obtained from a person between 18 and 59 years old who received the Ad26.COV2.S COVID-19 vaccine or a placebo. In nucleotides, the CDR3 is TGCGCCAGCAAGGGACCCCCGAGTGAAAAACTGTTTTTT. Translating gives CASKGPPSEKLFF.